Presented here are 21 T cell receptor beta chains from one specimen sequenced in a study of T cell repertoires in cytomegalovirus infection. No antigen has been assigned to these receptors. From the reads, TCRdb called clonotypes with MiXCR, one entry per CDR3 protein. The sample includes about 830,000 distinct CDR3 sequences, around a third of them seen just once. Sample: cultured CD8+ T cells from PBMCs, taken from culture after CMV antigen stimulation. The receptors were sampled from a human donor in good health (CMV status not recorded). Some clones in this sample may be carry-over from other donors' samples.

CDR3 sequence reads: CASSAHGGREQYF. CDR3 nucleotides: TGTGCCAGCAGCGCGCACGGGGGTCGGGAGCAGTACTTC. This chain joins TRBV7-6 and TRBJ2-7; a weak D match, TRBD2 (6 bases). The germline V and J ends were trimmed by 5 bases and 7 bases, with 15 bases remaining between them. The CDR3 runs to 13 residues. Per the germline V gene, CDR1 is SGHVS and CDR2 is FNYEAQ. Full variable domain (outside the CDR3, taken from reference TRBV7-6 and TRBJ2-7): GAGVSQSPRYKVTKRGQDVALRCDPISGHVSLYWYRQALGQGPEFLTYFNYEAQQDKSGLPNDRFSAERPEGSISTLTIQRTEQRDSAMYRCASSAHGGREQYFGPGTRLTVT.

This clonotype was seen at least ten times. This chain links TRBV12-3 or TRBV12-4 with TRBJ1-5; D unclear. V lost 1 base, J lost 3 bases, and 19 bases lay in between. The CDR3 has 18 residues. The CDR3 reads CASSLEGHLRIPNQPQHF. The CDR3, as DNA: TGTGCCAGCAGTTTAGAAGGTCACCTAAGGATACCCAATCAGCCCCAGCATTTT.

The rearrangement uses TRBV7-9 and TRBJ1-5; 7 bases are a match to TRBD1. In germline, CDR1 is SEHNR, CDR2 FQNEAQ (reference sequence). CDR3 size: 15 residues. The V and J ends lost 2 bases and 5 bases, in that order; junction bases with no gene match: 6. In nucleotides, the CDR3 is TGTGCCAGCAGCTTAACCACAGGGGCAGATCAGCCCCAGCATTTT. Translated: CASSLTTGADQPQHF.

J is TRBJ1-3 and V is TRBV27, with TRBD1 matching 7 bases. The trim removed 8 bases at V and 4 bases at J, leaving 5 bases unmatched. The CDR3 consists of 13 residues. Germline V CDR1 and CDR2: MNHEY, SMNVEV (reference sequence). The CDR3 loop is CASGGTDGNTIYF. CDR3 coding DNA: TGTGCCAGCGGAGGGACAGACGGAAACACCATATATTTT.

This chain joins TRBV4-1 and TRBJ2-7; D is unresolved. This CDR3 spans 14 amino acids. V was pared by 3 bases and J by 0 bases, with 9 bases between. Germline V gene sequence: CDR1 MGHRA, CDR2 YSYEKL. CDR3 region: CASSQRYPSYEQYF. CDR3 DNA: TGCGCCAGCAGCCAGCGGTATCCCTCCTACGAGCAGTACTTC.

The V and J genes are TRBV4-1 and TRBJ2-5; D uncertain. The germline V and J ends were trimmed by 4 bases and 6 bases, with 9 bases remaining between them. The V gene's germline CDR1 is MGHRA and CDR2 YSYEKL. The CDR3 spans 12 residues. CDR3 DNA: TGCGCCAGCAGCCCCGACGGAAAGACCCAGTACTTC. Its protein product is CASSPDGKTQYF.

This chain links TRBV6-6 with TRBJ1-6, with TRBD1 as a possible D gene (6 bases). This CDR3 contains 13 residues. V dropped 10 bases and J dropped 8 bases, with 15 bases sitting between them. CDR1 is MNHNY and CDR2 is SVGAGI in the germline V gene (reference sequence). The CDR3 bases are TGTGCCATCATCCGGGACACCTATTCACCCCTCCACTTT. Protein: CAIIRDTYSPLHF.

This clonotype has a single count. V and J are TRBV4-1 and TRBJ1-5; D gene ambiguous. Trimming removed 6 bases at V and 4 bases at J, with 13 bases between. Germline V lookup: CDR1 MGHRA, CDR2 YSYEKL. The CDR3 spans 14 residues. The CDR3 is CASRSTLGNQPQHF. The CDR3 DNA is TGCGCCAGCAGGTCTACCCTGGGGAATCAGCCCCAGCATTTT.

This clonotype has a count of ten or more. The chain has TRBV3-1 and TRBJ2-2; no clear D. CDR3 length: 15 residues. Trimming stripped 0 bases from V and 1 base from J, with 6 bases between. Germline V CDR1 and CDR2: LGHDT, YNNKEL (reference sequence). The CDR3 reads CASSQEGLNTGELFF. Written as DNA, the CDR3 is TGTGCCAGCAGCCAAGAGGGCTTGAACACCGGGGAGCTGTTTTTT.

The V call is TRBV28, the J call TRBJ1-2, with 12 bases that match TRBD1. This CDR3 has 17 residues. Unmatched junction bases numbered 8, after V lost 3 bases and J lost 3 bases. From germline, CDR1 is MDHEN and CDR2 SYDVKM. CDR3 DNA: TGTGCCAGCAGTTTTATGGGACAGGGGGCGCCTTACTATGGCTACACCTTC. Translation gives CASSFMGQGAPYYGYTF.

V and J are TRBV7-4 and TRBJ1-4; D unresolved. This CDR3 comprises 11 residues. The germline gives CDR1 SGHVT, CDR2 SQSDAQ. V dropped 6 bases and J dropped 14 bases, with 13 bases sitting between them. The CDR3 bases are TGTGCCAGCAGTCCGACGGGTTATCTGTTTTTT. As protein: CASSPTGYLFF.

The DNA for the CDR3 is TGTGCCAGCAGGCGGGGTGGCGAGCAGTTCTTC. This gives the protein CASRRGGEQFF. J is TRBJ2-1 and V is TRBV6-6; D perhaps matches TRBD2 (6 bases). Germline CDR1 MNHNY, CDR2 SVGAGI (reference sequence). Trimming removed 6 bases from V and 10 bases from J, with 10 bases in between. The length of the CDR3 is 11 residues.

This clonotype was detected a few times. This rearrangement joins TRBV12-3 or TRBV12-4 to TRBJ1-2; D gene unclear. The CDR3 is made up of 12 amino acids. The V and J ends lost 11 bases and 4 bases respectively, with 14 bases between them. CDR3 in DNA: TGTGCCGTTTCCGCAGGCAGCTATGGCTACACCTTC. Amino acids: CAVSAGSYGYTF.

This clonotype turned up a few times. One end of the junction is discordant with germline, which a read error may explain. J is TRBJ2-1 and V is TRBV7-6; 11 nucleotides agree with TRBD1. There are 17 residues in the CDR3. The germline gives CDR1 SGHVS, CDR2 FNYEAQ. The CDR3 bases are TGTGCCAGCAGTTTAGAATTTAGGGGGACAGGGGGCAATGAGCAGTTCTTC. This translates into CASSLEFRGTGGNEQFF.

The table lists this clonotype with a few counts. The chain carries TRBV6-5 and TRBJ2-1, with D perhaps given as TRBD1 or TRBD2 (6 bases each). There are 14 residues in the CDR3. Germline V gene data show CDR1 as MNHEY and CDR2 as SVGAGI. The V and J ends lost 4 bases and 9 bases respectively, with 16 bases between them. This CDR3 reads CASSLITGAAEQFF. As DNA, the CDR3 is TGTGCCAGCAGTTTAATCACGGGGGCTGCTGAGCAGTTCTTC.

The chain joins TRBV4-3 to TRBJ2-3; TRBD1 agrees at 9 bases. Unmatched junction bases numbered 10, after V lost 7 bases and J lost 5 bases. CDR3 length: 15 residues. Germline loops: CDR1 LGHNA, CDR2 YSLEER. This CDR3 reads CASTPGTGTKDTQYF. CDR3 DNA: TGCGCCAGCACCCCCGGGACAGGGACCAAAGATACGCAGTATTTT.

V is TRBV3-1 and J is TRBJ1-2; D gene ambiguous. This CDR3 comprises 15 residues. Trimming left V 1 base short and J 6 bases short, with 15 bases between. Germline V gives CDR1 LGHDT, CDR2 YNNKEL (reference sequence). The CDR3: CASSQVTPGQDGYTF. The CDR3 nucleotides read TGTGCCAGCAGCCAAGTAACCCCCGGCCAAGATGGCTACACCTTC.

The sample holds a few counts of this clonotype. This rearrangement joins TRBV7-9 to TRBJ2-3; tentative D call: TRBD1 (6 bases). Germline CDR1 reads SEHNR; CDR2 reads FQNEAQ (reference sequence). CDR3 length: 15 residues. V shed 4 bases and J shed 4 bases, with 15 bases lying between them. CDR3 in amino acids: CASSYTHRAADTQYF. The CDR3 DNA sequence: TGTGCCAGCAGCTATACACACAGGGCGGCAGATACGCAGTATTTT.

This clonotype was picked up a small number of times. V is TRBV27 and J is TRBJ1-1; 7 bases are a match to TRBD1. Germline CDR1 and CDR2: MNHEY and SMNVEV (reference sequence). With 6 bases clipped from V and 5 bases from J, the junction kept 12 bases outside the gene matches. The CDR3 is made up of 15 amino acids. CDR3: CASRPGTAVVTEAFF. The CDR3 DNA reads TGTGCCAGCAGACCTGGGACAGCGGTAGTGACTGAAGCTTTCTTT.

This clonotype turned up a few times. V usage is TRBV6-2 or TRBV6-3 and J usage is TRBJ2-7, with TRBD1 as a possible D gene (5 bases). This CDR3 is built from 16 residues. Trimming shortened V by 2 bases and J by 3 bases, and 17 bases separated the two germline ends. Per the germline V gene, CDR1 is MNHEY and CDR2 is SVGEGT. CDR3 region: CASSYGSSVQDYEQYV. The CDR3 DNA reads as TGTGCCAGCAGTTACGGGTCCTCCGTACAGGACTACGAGCAGTACGTC.

The V call is TRBV7-9, the J call TRBJ2-5; a weak D match, TRBD1 (5 bases). CDR1 is SEHNR, CDR2 FQNEAQ, per germline (reference sequence). Trimming shortened V by 7 bases and J by 1 base, and 13 bases separated the two germline ends. The CDR3 is made up of 14 amino acids. The CDR3 sequence: CASNPTVFQETQYF. The CDR3 DNA is TGTGCCAGCAACCCGACAGTTTTCCAAGAGACCCAGTACTTC. Looking up the rest from reference TRBV7-9 and TRBJ2-5 gives the full variable domain: DTGVSQNPRHKITKRGQNVTFRCDPISEHNRLYWYRQTLGQGPEFLTYFQNEAQLEKSRLLSDRFSAERPKGSFSTLEIQRTEQGDSAMYLCASNPTVFQETQYFGPGTRLLVL.